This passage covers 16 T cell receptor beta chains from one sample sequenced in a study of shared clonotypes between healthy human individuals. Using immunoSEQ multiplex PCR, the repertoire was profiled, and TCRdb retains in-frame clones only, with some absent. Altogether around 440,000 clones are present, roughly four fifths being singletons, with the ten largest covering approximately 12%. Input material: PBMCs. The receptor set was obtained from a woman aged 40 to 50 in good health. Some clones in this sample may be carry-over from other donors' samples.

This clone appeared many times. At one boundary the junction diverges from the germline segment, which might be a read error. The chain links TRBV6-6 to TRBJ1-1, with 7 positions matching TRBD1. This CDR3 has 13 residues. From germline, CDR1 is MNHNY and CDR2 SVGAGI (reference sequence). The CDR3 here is CASKWGQRSEAFF. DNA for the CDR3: TGTGCCTCCAAGTGGGGACAGAGGTCTGAGGCTTTCTTT.

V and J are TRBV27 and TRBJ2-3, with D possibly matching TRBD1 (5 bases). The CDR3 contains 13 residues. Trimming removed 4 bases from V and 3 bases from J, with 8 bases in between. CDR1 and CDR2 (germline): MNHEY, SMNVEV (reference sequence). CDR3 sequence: CASSSQGTDTQYF. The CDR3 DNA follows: TGTGCCAGCAGTTCCCAGGGAACAGATACGCAGTATTTT.

CDR3 residues: CASSFVGSSYNEQFF. The CDR3 DNA reads TGTGCCAGCAGCTTTGTGGGCAGCTCCTACAATGAGCAGTTCTTC. The rearrangement joins TRBV5-5 to TRBJ2-1; D call uncertain. CDR3 size: 15 residues. With 2 bases removed from V and 0 bases from J, the gap between germline ends came to 9 bases. Germline V gene lookup returns CDR1 SGHKS and CDR2 YYEKEE (reference sequence).

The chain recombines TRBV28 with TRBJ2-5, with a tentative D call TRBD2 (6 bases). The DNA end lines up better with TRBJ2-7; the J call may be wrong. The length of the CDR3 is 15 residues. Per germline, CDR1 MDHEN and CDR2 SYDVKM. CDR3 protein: CASWDGGRNSYEQYF. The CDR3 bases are TGTGCCAGCTGGGACGGGGGACGAAATTCCTACGAGCAGTACTTC.

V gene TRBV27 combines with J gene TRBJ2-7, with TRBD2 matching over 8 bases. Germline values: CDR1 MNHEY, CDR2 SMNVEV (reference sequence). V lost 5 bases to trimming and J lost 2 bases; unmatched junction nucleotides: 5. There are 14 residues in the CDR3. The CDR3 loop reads CASSASGGPYEQYF. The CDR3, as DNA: TGTGCCAGCAGTGCCAGCGGGGGCCCCTACGAGCAGTACTTC.

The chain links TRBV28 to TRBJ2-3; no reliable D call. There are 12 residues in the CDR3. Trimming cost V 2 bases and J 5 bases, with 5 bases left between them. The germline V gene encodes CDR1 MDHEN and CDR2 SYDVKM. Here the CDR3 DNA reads TGTGCCAGCAGTTTAATGGGAGATACGCAGTATTTT. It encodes CASSLMGDTQYF.

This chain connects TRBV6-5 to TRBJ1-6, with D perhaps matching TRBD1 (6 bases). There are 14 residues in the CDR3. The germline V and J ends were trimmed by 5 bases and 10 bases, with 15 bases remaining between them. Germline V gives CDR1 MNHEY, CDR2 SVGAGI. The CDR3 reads CASSLRTRGSPLHF. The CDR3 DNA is TGTGCCAGCAGTCTCCGGACAAGGGGGTCACCCCTCCACTTT.

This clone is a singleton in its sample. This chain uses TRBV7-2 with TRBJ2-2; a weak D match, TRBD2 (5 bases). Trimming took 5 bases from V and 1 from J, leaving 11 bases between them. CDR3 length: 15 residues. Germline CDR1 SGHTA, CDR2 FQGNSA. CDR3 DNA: TGTGCCAGCAGCCGGCCCGCGGGGAACACCGGGGAGCTGTTTTTT. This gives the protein CASSRPAGNTGELFF.

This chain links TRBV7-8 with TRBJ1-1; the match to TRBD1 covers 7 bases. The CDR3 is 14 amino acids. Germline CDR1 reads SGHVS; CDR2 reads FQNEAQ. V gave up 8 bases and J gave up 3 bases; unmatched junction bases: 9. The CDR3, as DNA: TGTGCCAGCGTGAGGGGGCGCGGGGACACTGAAGCTTTCTTT. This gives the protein CASVRGRGDTEAFF. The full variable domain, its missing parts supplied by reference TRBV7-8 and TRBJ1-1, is GAGVSQSPRYKVAKRGQDVALRCDPISGHVSLFWYQQALGQGPEFLTYFQNEAQLDKSGLPSDRFFAERPEGSVSTLKIQRTQQEDSAVYLCASVRGRGDTEAFFGQGTRLTVV.

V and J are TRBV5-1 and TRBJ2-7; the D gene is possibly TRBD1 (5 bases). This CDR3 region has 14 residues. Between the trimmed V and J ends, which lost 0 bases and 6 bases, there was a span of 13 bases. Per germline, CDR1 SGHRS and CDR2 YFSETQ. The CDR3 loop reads CASSLVDMSTEQYF. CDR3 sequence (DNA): TGCGCCAGCAGCTTGGTGGACATGTCGACCGAGCAGTACTTC. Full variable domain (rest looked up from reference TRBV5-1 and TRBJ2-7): KAGVTQTPRYLIKTRGQQVTLSCSPISGHRSVSWYQQTPGQGLQFLFEYFSETQRNKGNFPGRFSGRQFSNSRSEMNVSTLELGDSALYLCASSLVDMSTEQYFGPGTRLTVT.

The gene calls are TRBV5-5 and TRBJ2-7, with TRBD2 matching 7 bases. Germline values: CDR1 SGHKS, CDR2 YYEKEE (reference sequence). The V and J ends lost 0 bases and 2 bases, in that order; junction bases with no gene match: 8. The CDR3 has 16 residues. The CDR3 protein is CASSLGPGGRTYEQYF. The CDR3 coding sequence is TGTGCCAGCAGCTTGGGGCCGGGCGGGAGAACCTACGAGCAGTACTTC.

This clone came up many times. The DNA of the CDR3 is TGTGCCTGGTCCTGGGGGGCCGCTGAAGCTTTCTTT. Its translation is CAWSWGAAEAFF. The chain is built from TRBV30 and TRBJ1-1; tentatively, D is TRBD1 (6 bases). In germline, CDR1 is GTSNPN, CDR2 SVGIG (reference sequence). The CDR3 sequence is 12 residues long. Trimming took off 5 bases at V and 6 bases at J, with 13 bases between the two ends.

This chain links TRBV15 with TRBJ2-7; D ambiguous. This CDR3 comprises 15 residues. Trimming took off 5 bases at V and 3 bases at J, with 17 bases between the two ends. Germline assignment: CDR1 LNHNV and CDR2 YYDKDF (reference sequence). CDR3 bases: TGTGCCACCAGCCCCCGGGTTGGGGTCATCTACGAGCAGTACTTC. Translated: CATSPRVGVIYEQYF.

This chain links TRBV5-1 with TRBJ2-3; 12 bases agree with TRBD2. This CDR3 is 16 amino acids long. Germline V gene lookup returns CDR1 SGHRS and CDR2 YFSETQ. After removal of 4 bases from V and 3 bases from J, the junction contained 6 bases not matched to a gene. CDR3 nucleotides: TGCGCCAGCAGCAACGGACTAGCGGGAAGGACAGATACGCAGTATTTT. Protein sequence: CASSNGLAGRTDTQYF. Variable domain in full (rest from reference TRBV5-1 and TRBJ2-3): KAGVTQTPRYLIKTRGQQVTLSCSPISGHRSVSWYQQTPGQGLQFLFEYFSETQRNKGNFPGRFSGRQFSNSRSEMNVSTLELGDSALYLCASSNGLAGRTDTQYFGPGTRLTVL.

CDR3 DNA: TGTGCCAGCAGCACTCTCGGGACTAGCGGGAGCCCAGACAATGAGCAGTTCTTC. This encodes CASSTLGTSGSPDNEQFF. The chain is built from TRBV21-1 and TRBJ2-1; TRBD2 is taken as the D call from the table, unchecked against the DNA. TRBV21-1 counts as a pseudogene. This CDR3 is built from 18 residues.

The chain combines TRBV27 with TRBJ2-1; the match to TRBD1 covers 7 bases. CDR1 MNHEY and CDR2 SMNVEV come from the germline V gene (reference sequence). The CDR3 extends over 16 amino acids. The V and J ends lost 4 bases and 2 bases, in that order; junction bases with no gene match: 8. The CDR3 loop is CASSSGTVRAYNEQFF. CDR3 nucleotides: TGTGCCAGCAGTTCCGGGACAGTCCGGGCCTACAATGAGCAGTTCTTC.